The T cell receptor (beta chain) under discussion was sequenced for a study of vaccination and CD4 T cells after COVID-19. In this sample, this clonotype turned up a few times. Antigen unknown. Regarding the study as a whole: Median about 90% of reactive clones detected in convalescent patients emerged only post-vaccination.

Per germline, CDR1 DFQATT and CDR2 SNEGSKA (reference sequence). This CDR3 spans 15 amino acids. Unmatched junction bases numbered 11, after V lost 3 bases and J lost 4 bases. Documented treatment: roughly 11-day PBMC culture with coronavirus spike peptide pools or control peptides (ViraFEST assay). There were positive PCR dates ranging from March to December 2020, all predating US Alpha, Beta and Delta variants. Researchers used the Oncomine TCR Beta short-read assay to sequence DNA from cultured CD4+ T cells. Researchers extracted genomic DNA from CD4+ T cells that had been cultured. TCRdb re-called the PCR reads with MiXCR, one entry per CDR3 protein. This sample has 15,000 to 20,000 distinct CDR3 sequences, with roughly 50% found just once.

The rearrangement joins TRBV20-1 to TRBJ1-2; 7 bases map to TRBD1. The source is a human donor who had recovered from COVID-19. Sequencing was performed on CD4+ T cells from blood, cultured in vitro, taken before SARS-CoV-2 vaccination. Here the CDR3 DNA reads TGCAGTGCTAGTCGGCGGGCACAGGGGTCCTATGGCTACACCTTC. Its translation is CSASRRAQGSYGYTF.